Presented here are 9 T cell receptor beta chains from one specimen sequenced in a study of early T cells in non-severe SARS-CoV-2 infection. TCRdb re-derived calls from the 5' RACE reads in MiXCR, one entry per CDR3 protein. The sample lists over 50,000 distinct CDR3 sequences; around 8% were seen once. Sequencing was carried out using whole blood. These receptors were obtained from an adult who was a healthcare worker with PCR-confirmed SARS-CoV-2 infection or an uninfected control (not recorded which).

This clonotype has ten or more counts. This rearrangement joins TRBV12-3 or TRBV12-4 to TRBJ1-2, with D unclear. Deletions cut 5 bases from V and 6 bases from J, with 10 bases between. CDR3 length equals 12 residues. CDR3 DNA sequence: TGTGCCAGCAGTCTACATCGCAATGGCTACACCTTC. It is translated as CASSLHRNGYTF.

This clonotype appeared many times. The chain links TRBV12-3 or TRBV12-4 to TRBJ1-6; D is uncertain. Between the trimmed V and J ends, which lost 3 bases and 10 bases, there was a span of 10 bases. The CDR3 length is 13 residues. CDR3 DNA sequence: TGTGCCAGCAGTTTGGAGGGAAGGTCACCCCTCCACTTT. Encoded protein: CASSLEGRSPLHF.

This rearrangement joins TRBV7-8 to TRBJ2-3; 10 bases line up with TRBD2. Germline CDR1 and CDR2: SGHVS and FQNEAQ. CDR3 size: 18 residues. J gave up 11 bases and V 5 bases, and 22 bases lay outside the gene matches. The CDR3 protein is CASSTAVSLAGESGEQYF. For the CDR3, the DNA is TGTGCCAGCAGCACCGCGGTGTCCCTAGCGGGGGAGTCTGGCGAGCAGTATTTT. The full variable domain, rest sourced from reference TRBV7-8 and TRBJ2-3, is GAGVSQSPRYKVAKRGQDVALRCDPISGHVSLFWYQQALGQGPEFLTYFQNEAQLDKSGLPSDRFFAERPEGSVSTLKIQRTQQEDSAVYLCASSTAVSLAGESGEQYFGPGTRLTVL.

A note on this clonotype: A junction end diverges from the germline sequence, so it may reflect a read error. V usage is TRBV7-7 and J usage is TRBJ2-3; 8 bases match TRBD2. Germline CDR1 is SSHAT and CDR2 is FNYEAQ (reference sequence). CDR3 length: 14 residues. CDR3 residues: CASSPTSGSDTQYF. The CDR3 region has the DNA TGTGCTAGCAGCCCCACAAGCGGGAGTGATACGCAGTATTTT. Full variable domain (outside the CDR3, taken from reference TRBV7-7 and TRBJ2-3): GAGVSQSPRYKVTKRGQDVTLRCDPISSHATLYWYQQALGQGPEFLTYFNYEAQPDKSGLPSDRFSAERPEGSISTLTIQRTEQRDSAMYRCASSPTSGSDTQYFGPGTRLTVL.

The gene calls are TRBV9 and TRBJ1-1; D is ambiguous. Germline lookup yields CDR1 SGDLS and CDR2 YYNGEE. The V end was cut by 1 base, the J end by 3 bases, with 10 bases between. The CDR3 consists of 14 residues. The CDR3 is CASSVSQRDTEAFF. The CDR3 DNA reads as TGTGCCAGCAGCGTAAGCCAGAGGGACACTGAAGCTTTCTTT. Supplemented by reference TRBV9 and TRBJ1-1, the full variable domain reads DSGVTQTPKHLITATGQRVTLRCSPRSGDLSVYWYQQSLDQGLQFLIQYYNGEERAKGNILERFSAQQFPDLHSELNLSSLELGDSALYFCASSVSQRDTEAFFGQGTRLTVV.

This clonotype appeared a few times. The rearrangement links TRBV25-1 to TRBJ2-7; 10 bases are shared with TRBD2. The CDR3 is 12 residues long. With 6 bases clipped from V and 7 bases from J, the junction kept 3 bases outside the gene matches. CDR1 and CDR2 from the germline V gene are MGHDK and SYGVNS. The CDR3 is CASRRTSGEQYF. CDR3 in DNA: TGTGCCAGCAGAAGGACTAGCGGAGAGCAGTACTTC.

The table lists this clonotype with a few counts. This chain links TRBV6-5 with TRBJ2-5, with a tentative D call TRBD1 (6 bases). V was clipped by 7 bases and J by 5 bases, with 17 bases between them. The germline V gene has CDR1 MNHEY and CDR2 SVGAGI. The CDR3 covers 14 residues. In DNA, the CDR3 is TGTGCCAGCACCGAGGGCAAGGGGGTGGAGACCCAGTACTTC. Translating gives CASTEGKGVETQYF.

The J gene is TRBJ2-7, the V gene TRBV28, with TRBD1 matching over 7 bases. There are 13 residues in the CDR3. Germline trimming cut 5 bases from V and 3 bases from J; bases unmatched to any gene: 4. Germline lookup yields CDR1 MDHEN and CDR2 SYDVKM. The CDR3 sequence: CASSEGQIYEQYF. The CDR3 nucleotides read TGTGCCAGCAGTGAGGGACAGATCTACGAGCAGTACTTC.

The chain joins TRBV6-4 to TRBJ2-2, with D perhaps matching TRBD2 (6 bases). CDR3 length equals 14 residues. V lost 7 bases to trimming and J lost 2 bases, with 11 bases between them. Germline lookup yields CDR1 MRHNA and CDR2 SNTAGT. The CDR3 region has the DNA TGTGCCAGCACCCGGGACTCCAACACCGGGGAGCTGTTTTTT. Translation gives CASTRDSNTGELFF.